The clone carrying this T cell receptor (beta chain) was counted many times. This sample is part of a study of T-cell reconstitution after alpha-beta-depleted transplantation in children. The authors prepared the TCRbeta library with unique molecular identifiers. One entry per CDR3 protein results from TCRdb running MiXCR on the PCR reads. Among about 400,000 distinct CDR3 sequences listed, about 20% were seen once. The CDR3 contains 14 residues. Germline CDR1 reads SGHRS; CDR2 reads YFSETQ. J lost 0 bases, V lost 6 bases, and 3 bases had no gene match. J is TRBJ2-7 and V is TRBV5-1, with 10 bases matching TRBD1. This clonotype was obtained from a human donor who donated a stem cell graft to a child with acute myeloid leukemia. Specimen: PBMCs from the stem cell graft donor, collected from the stem cell graft. CDR3 amino acids: CASKGQGSSYEQYF. CDR3 bases: TGCGCCAGCAAGGGACAGGGGAGCTCCTACGAGCAGTACTTC.